What follows describes a single T cell receptor (beta chain). Its target is unknown. The data stem from a study of CD8+ T cells in alopecia areata. Background on the study: Treated individuals took tofacitinib by mouth, 5 to 10 mg twice daily. The protocol delivered tofacitinib for 6 to 18 months, then withdrew it for 6 months. Notes on the study in general: Sequences from scalp samples also cover resident alphabeta T cells of normal skin.

RNA was isolated and reverse transcribed to cDNA, the sequencing template. Sequenced by immunoSEQ multiplex PCR; TCRdb stores in-frame clones only, minus some. Among 55,000 to 70,000 clones listed, 45% to 55% were seen once. Losses at the gene ends were 5 bases for V and 4 bases for J; bases not matched to a gene: 7. The CDR3 consists of 15 residues. Germline lookup yields CDR1 SGHDT and CDR2 YYEEEE. The rearrangement joins TRBV5-6 to TRBJ2-2, with 8 bases fitting TRBD1. Sequencing was performed on CD8+ T cells sorted from blood, taken at week 0. This TCR was recovered from a human donor with alopecia areata. The CDR3 DNA is TGTGCCAGCAGATCGGACAGGGCGGGCACCGGGGAGCTGTTTTTT. This codes for CASRSDRAGTGELFF.